The 14 T cell receptor beta chains below come from one sample, sequenced in a study of cytomegalovirus exposure and HLA in healthy donors. The PCR was carried out with 60 Vbeta primers and 13 Jbeta primers. Repertoires were generated with immunoSEQ multiplex PCR, while TCRdb's copy carries only in-frame clones and drops some. The data show 100,000 to 150,000 clones, with roughly four fifths seen just once and roughly 7.7% held by the top ten. Input material: PBMCs. These receptor sequences come from a woman aged 50 to 65 in good health and CMV-seropositive.

The V gene is TRBV23-1, the J gene TRBJ2-4; possible D gene TRBD1, 6 bases. TRBV23-1 qualifies as an ORF whose function is uncertain. This CDR3 has 17 amino acids. V lost 4 bases, J lost 5 bases, and 21 bases lay in between. The CDR3 DNA reads TGCGCCAGCAGTCCAACGGGATACAGGGCGGTGGAAAACATTCAGTACTTC. This encodes CASSPTGYRAVENIQYF.

The chain couples TRBV2 to TRBJ2-7, with a possible D match to TRBD2 (6 bases). Trimming cost V 6 bases and J 3 bases, with 15 bases left between them. The CDR3 covers 14 residues. Per the germline V gene, CDR1 is SNHLY and CDR2 is FYNNEI. CDR3 bases: TGTGCCAGCAGCCCGGGGAGGACTTACTACGAGCAGTACTTC. It yields the protein CASSPGRTYYEQYF.

This clone has just one count. The chain recombines TRBV5-5 with TRBJ1-1; a weak D match, TRBD1 (6 bases). Trimming stripped 4 bases from V and 1 base from J, with 11 bases between. The CDR3 loop spans 14 amino acids. Germline V CDR1 and CDR2: SGHKS, YYEKEE (reference sequence). The DNA of the CDR3 is TGTGCCAGCAGCCGGGACACGGCGAACACTGAAGCTTTCTTT. Translated: CASSRDTANTEAFF. The whole variable domain, remainder taken from reference TRBV5-5 and TRBJ1-1, is DAGVTQSPTHLIKTRGQQVTLRCSPISGHKSVSWYQQVLGQGPQFIFQYYEKEERGRGNFPDRFSARQFPNYSSELNVNALLLGDSALYLCASSRDTANTEAFFGQGTRLTVV.

The chain couples TRBV21-1 to TRBJ1-2. TRBV21-1 is assigned pseudogene status. The CDR3 covers 12 residues. In DNA form, the CDR3 reads TGTGCCAGACGAGGCAGCAACTATGGCTACACCTTC. It is translated as CARRGSNYGYTF.

The rearrangement joins TRBV4-1 to TRBJ1-1; D uncertain. Trimming took off 0 bases at V and 3 bases at J, with 14 bases between the two ends. The germline gives CDR1 MGHRA, CDR2 YSYEKL. This CDR3 region has 16 residues. The CDR3 sequence: CASSQESLGRDTEAFF. In DNA, the CDR3 is TGCGCCAGCAGCCAAGAGTCACTAGGGAGGGACACTGAAGCTTTCTTT.

The rearrangement uses TRBV30 and TRBJ1-5, with D unclear. Germline CDR1 reads GTSNPN; CDR2 reads SVGIG (reference sequence). This CDR3 is 13 amino acids long. Trimming removed 1 base at V and 2 bases at J, with 6 bases between. The CDR3 region is CAWSDSGNQPQHF. CDR3 DNA sequence: TGTGCCTGGAGTGACAGTGGCAATCAGCCCCAGCATTTT.

In this sample, this clone turned up once. The chain couples TRBV6-5 to TRBJ1-2, with a possible D match to TRBD1 (5 bases). V gave up 4 bases and J gave up 6 bases, with 12 bases separating them. Germline-derived CDR1 and CDR2 are MNHEY and SVGAGI. CDR3 size: 13 residues. The CDR3 DNA sequence: TGTGCCAGCAGTTCCTTCGGGGGACATGGCTACACCTTC. Residues: CASSSFGGHGYTF.

The chain recombines TRBV28 with TRBJ1-1, with TRBD1 identical over 8 bases. The V segment lost 1 base and the J segment 4 bases; nucleotides outside the gene matches: 5. The CDR3 is 15 residues long. Germline lookup yields CDR1 MDHEN and CDR2 SYDVKM. CDR3 loop: CASSLFITGGTEAFF. The CDR3 bases are TGTGCCAGCAGTTTATTCATCACAGGGGGCACTGAAGCTTTCTTT. Combining the CDR3 with reference TRBV28 and TRBJ1-1 gives the whole variable domain DVKVTQSSRYLVKRTGEKVFLECVQDMDHENMFWYRQDPGLGLRLIYFSYDVKMKEKGDIPEGYSVSREKKERFSLILESASTNQTSMYLCASSLFITGGTEAFFGQGTRLTVV.

The V and J genes are TRBV28 and TRBJ2-1; 11 bases line up with TRBD2. CDR3 size: 23 residues. Trimming at V came to 3 bases and at J to 0 bases, leaving 22 bases not matched to a gene. Germline V CDR1 and CDR2: MDHEN, SYDVKM. The CDR3 region is CASSFGRRLGGLAAKSSYNEQFF. The DNA for the CDR3 is TGTGCCAGCAGTTTTGGGCGCCGGTTAGGGGGACTAGCGGCCAAGAGCTCCTACAATGAGCAGTTCTTC.

This chain connects TRBV5-8 to TRBJ2-2; 10 bases fit TRBD1. Germline V gene lookup returns CDR1 SGHTS and CDR2 YDEGEE. V shed 4 bases and J 4 bases; nucleotides not matched to a gene: 10. The length of the CDR3 is 17 residues. In DNA form, the CDR3 reads TGTGCCAGCAGCCCCTGGACGGGACAGGGGCCCACCGGGGAGCTGTTTTTT. Amino acids: CASSPWTGQGPTGELFF.

The sample holds one count of this clone. This rearrangement joins TRBV28 to TRBJ2-1, with D possibly matching TRBD2 (5 bases). Germline lookup yields CDR1 MDHEN and CDR2 SYDVKM. Trimming took off 3 bases at V and 3 bases at J, with 15 bases between the two ends. The CDR3 has 16 residues. The CDR3 region has the DNA TGTGCCAGCAGTTTTTCGGGATTGGTCTACTACAATGAGCAGTTCTTC. Translated, it gives CASSFSGLVYYNEQFF.

The J gene is TRBJ1-1, the V gene TRBV30, with 9 bases fitting TRBD1. Germline CDR1 is GTSNPN and CDR2 is SVGIG (reference sequence). The CDR3 spans 14 residues. V was clipped by 0 bases and J by 6 bases; unmatched bases: 5. The CDR3, as DNA: TGTGCCTGGAGTGTTCCGGGACAGGGCGCTGAAGCTTTCTTT. Its translation is CAWSVPGQGAEAFF.

The chain uses TRBV11-2 and TRBJ2-1; 10 nucleotides match TRBD2. CDR3 size: 14 residues. Germline lookup yields CDR1 SGHAT and CDR2 FQNNGV. The trim removed 4 bases at V and 7 bases at J, leaving 4 bases unmatched. CDR3: CASSSLSGRNEQFF. CDR3 nucleotides: TGTGCCAGCAGCTCTCTTAGCGGGAGGAATGAGCAGTTCTTC. The full variable domain, completed using reference TRBV11-2 and TRBJ2-1, is EAGVAQSPRYKIIEKRQSVAFWCNPISGHATLYWYQQILGQGPKLLIQFQNNGVVDDSQLPKDRFSAERLKGVDSTLKIQPAKLEDSAVYLCASSSLSGRNEQFFGPGTRLTVL.

The chain employs TRBV6-1 and TRBJ1-3, with 7 bases lining up with TRBD1. The length of the CDR3 is 17 residues. Trimming at V came to 2 bases and at J to 0 bases, leaving 7 bases not matched to a gene. Germline V gives CDR1 MNHNS, CDR2 SASEGT. This chain's CDR3 is CASSEILQGLSGNTIYF. CDR3 DNA sequence: TGTGCCAGCAGTGAAATCCTACAGGGGCTCTCTGGAAACACCATATATTTT.